This TCR beta chain emerged from a study of blood T cell repertoires in COVID-19. Study-level background: Samples came from the United States, Italy and Spain, spanning acute and convalescent COVID-19.

The germline V gene has CDR1 SGHDT and CDR2 YYEEEE. The CDR3 contains 16 residues. V dropped 2 bases and J dropped 2 bases, with 15 bases sitting between them. Source study methods: Amplification of reference gene primers provided the estimated nucleated cell counts. The method was immunoSEQ multiplex PCR; TCRdb's version includes in-frame clones alone and lacks a portion of them. The D gene and trimming were derived from the DNA, and the V and J assignments and clone size from that table. The sample has about 210,000 clones; approximately 80% are singletons. Recruits, aged 18 to 89 years, lived in 24 US areas. Self-reported history from a screening survey and questionnaire set each donor's cohort.

This chain joins TRBV5-6 and TRBJ2-3; TRBD2 is a possible D gene (6 bases). This receptor was taken from a man aged 25 to 45 with acute COVID-19. The source material was PBMCs or T cells enriched from blood (not recorded which). The CDR3 is CASSLRRGPFTDTQYF. The CDR3 nucleotides are TGTGCCAGCAGCTTAAGGCGGGGTCCTTTCACAGATACGCAGTATTTT.